This TCR beta chain comes out of a study of technical replicates of blood from several donors. V shed 2 bases and J 0 bases; nucleotides not matched to a gene: 5. The length of the CDR3 is 16 residues. Germline assignment: CDR1 GTSNPN and CDR2 SVGIG (reference sequence). The protocol was immunoSEQ multiplex PCR, while the TCRdb copy is restricted to in-frame clones and leaves out a portion. Here the sample spans around 75,000 clones, 80% to 95% being singletons. This chain joins TRBV30 and TRBJ1-3; 9 bases map to TRBD1. This clonotype originated in a human donor in good health. Specimen: T cells isolated from PBMCs. CDR3: CAWSPNRGLSGNTIYF. For the CDR3, the DNA is TGTGCCTGGAGTCCCAACAGGGGGCTCTCTGGAAACACCATATATTTT.